This T cell receptor (beta chain) was recorded in a study of blood T cell repertoires in COVID-19. The overall study: Sites across the United States, Italy and Spain contributed samples from acute and convalescent COVID-19. From T cells, B-cell-depleted T cells, or PBMCs came the material, which was cDNA or gDNA.

There are 16 residues in the CDR3. Losses at the gene ends were 1 base for V and 3 bases for J; bases not matched to a gene: 4. Germline assignment: CDR1 LGHDT and CDR2 YNNKEL (reference sequence). Membership in each cohort depended on participant-reported clinical history. Under the authors' procedure: Amplifying reference gene primers gave estimates of nucleated cell counts. Repertoires were generated with immunoSEQ multiplex PCR, while TCRdb's copy carries only in-frame clones and drops some. D and trimming were read from the DNA, whereas the V and J calls and clone size are those reported in that table. Of about 220,000 clones detected, about 83% appear once; the ten largest clones hold approximately 7.3%.

V usage is TRBV3-1 (or the pseudogene TRBV3-2) and J usage is TRBJ1-5, with 9 bases fitting TRBD1. The clonotype comes from a woman in her thirties or forties who had recovered from COVID-19. The sample was PBMCs or T cells enriched from blood (not recorded which). The CDR3 DNA is TGTGCCAGCAGCCAAGGAACAGGGGGCCTCAATCAGCCCCAGCATTTT. Residues: CASSQGTGGLNQPQHF.